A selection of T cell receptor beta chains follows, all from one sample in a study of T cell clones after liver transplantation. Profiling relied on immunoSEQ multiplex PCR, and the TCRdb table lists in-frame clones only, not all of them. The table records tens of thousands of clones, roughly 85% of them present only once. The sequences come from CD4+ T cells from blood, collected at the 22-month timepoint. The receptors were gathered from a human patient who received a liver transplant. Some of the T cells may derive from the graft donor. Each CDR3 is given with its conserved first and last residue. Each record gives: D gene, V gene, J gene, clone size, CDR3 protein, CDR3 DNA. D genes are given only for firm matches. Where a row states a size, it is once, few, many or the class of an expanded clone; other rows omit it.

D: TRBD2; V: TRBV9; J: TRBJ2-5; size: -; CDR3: CASSVAASGKETQYF; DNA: TGTGCCAGCAGCGTAGCGGCTAGCGGTAAAGAGACCCAGTACTTC
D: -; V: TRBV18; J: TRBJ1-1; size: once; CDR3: CASSPTATANTEAFF; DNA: TGTGCCAGCTCACCAACCGCCACAGCCAACACTGAAGCTTTCTTT
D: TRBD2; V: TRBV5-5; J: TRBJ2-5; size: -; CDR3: CASSRGDVGWETQYF; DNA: TGTGCCAGCAGCCGGGGGGACGTTGGATGGGAGACCCAGTACTTC
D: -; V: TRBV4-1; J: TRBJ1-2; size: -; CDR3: CASSQVEATIGGGYTF; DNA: TGCGCCAGCAGCCAAGTCGAGGCCACAATTGGGGGTGGCTACACCTTC
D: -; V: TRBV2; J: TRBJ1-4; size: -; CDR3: CASSGGRGEKLFF; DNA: TGTGCCAGCAGTGGGGGCAGGGGAGAAAAACTGTTTTTT
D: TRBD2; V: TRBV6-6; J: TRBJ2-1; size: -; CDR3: CASSLTSGDRNEQFF; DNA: TGTGCCAGCAGTCTGACTAGCGGGGACCGCAATGAGCAGTTCTTC
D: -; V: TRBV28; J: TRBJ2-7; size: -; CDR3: CASLNRASYEQYF; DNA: TGTGCCAGCCTAAACAGGGCGTCCTACGAGCAGTACTTC
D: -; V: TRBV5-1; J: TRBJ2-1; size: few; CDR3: CASSLGLGGSYNEQFF; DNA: TGCGCCAGCAGCTTGGGATTAGGGGGATCCTACAATGAGCAGTTCTTC
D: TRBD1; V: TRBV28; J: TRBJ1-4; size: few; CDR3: CASSPPKQGPINEKLFF; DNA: TGTGCCAGCAGTCCTCCCAAACAGGGGCCAATTAATGAAAAACTGTTTTTT
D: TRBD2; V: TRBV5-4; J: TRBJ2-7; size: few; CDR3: CASSSGTSYEQYF; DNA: TGTGCCAGCAGCTCTGGGACTAGCTACGAGCAGTACTTC
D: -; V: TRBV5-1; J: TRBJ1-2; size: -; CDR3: CASSKGGDYGYTF; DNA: TGCGCCAGCAGCAAAGGAGGGGACTATGGCTACACCTTC
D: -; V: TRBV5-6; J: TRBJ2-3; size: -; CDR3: CASSSRRSADTQYF; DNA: TGTGCCAGCAGCTCCCGGAGGTCGGCAGATACGCAGTATTTT
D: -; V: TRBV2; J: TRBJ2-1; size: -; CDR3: CASSGGRASEGFF; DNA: TGTGCCAGCAGTGGGGGTCGAGCGTCCGAGGGGTTCTTC
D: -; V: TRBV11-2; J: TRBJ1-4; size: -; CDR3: CASSKTSGGNEKLFF; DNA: TGTGCCAGCAGCAAGACATCGGGGGGCAATGAAAAACTGTTTTTT
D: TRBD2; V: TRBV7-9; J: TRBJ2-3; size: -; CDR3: CASSRRGEGDTQYF; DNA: TGTGCCAGCAGCAGGCGGGGGGAAGGAGATACGCAGTATTTT
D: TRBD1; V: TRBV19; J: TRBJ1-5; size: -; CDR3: CASTPRPGQHLPQHF; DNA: TGTGCCAGTACCCCTCGACCGGGACAGCATCTTCCCCAGCATTTT
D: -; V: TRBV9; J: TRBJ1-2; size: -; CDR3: CASSVVSRDGYTF; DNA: TGTGCCAGCAGCGTAGTGTCGAGGGATGGCTACACCTTC
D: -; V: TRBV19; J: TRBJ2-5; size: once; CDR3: CASSMLLAGTQETQYF; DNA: TGTGCCAGTAGTATGCTCCTGGCTGGGACACAAGAGACCCAGTACTTC
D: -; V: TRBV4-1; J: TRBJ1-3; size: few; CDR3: CASSLGVAGNTIYF; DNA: TGCGCCAGCTCCCTCGGGGTCGCGGGAAACACCATATATTTT
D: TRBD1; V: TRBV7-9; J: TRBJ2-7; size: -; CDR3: CASSWTGGSYEQYF; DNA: TGTGCCAGCAGCTGGACAGGGGGGTCCTACGAGCAGTACTTC
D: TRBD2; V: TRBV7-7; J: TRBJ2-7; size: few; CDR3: CASSSGLAATEQYF; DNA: TGTGCTAGCAGCTCCGGACTAGCTGCTACGGAGCAGTACTTC
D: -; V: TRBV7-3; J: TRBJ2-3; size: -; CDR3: CASSPSGAITDTQYF; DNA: TGTGCCAGCAGCCCTTCGGGGGCTATCACAGATACGCAGTATTTT
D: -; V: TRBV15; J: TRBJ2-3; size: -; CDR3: CATSRGEVAGYGDTQYF; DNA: TGTGCCACCAGCAGGGGGGAGGTGGCGGGATATGGAGATACGCAGTATTTT